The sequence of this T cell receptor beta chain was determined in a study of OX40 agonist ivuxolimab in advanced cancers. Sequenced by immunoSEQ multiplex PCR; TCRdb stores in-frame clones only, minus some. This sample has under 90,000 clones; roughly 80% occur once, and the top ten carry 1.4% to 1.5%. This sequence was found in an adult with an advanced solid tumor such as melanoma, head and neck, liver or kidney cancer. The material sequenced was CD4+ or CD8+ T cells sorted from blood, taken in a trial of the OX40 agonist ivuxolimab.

CDR3 coding DNA: TGTGCCAGTAGTGGTGGACAGGGTCCCTACAATGAGCAGTTCTTC. Protein product: CASSGGQGPYNEQFF. The V gene is TRBV19, the J gene TRBJ2-1, with 8 nucleotides matching TRBD1. V lost 5 bases to trimming and J lost 2 bases; unmatched junction nucleotides: 5. CDR3 length equals 15 residues. CDR1 LNHDA and CDR2 SQIVND come from the germline V gene (reference sequence).